What follows describes a single TCR beta chain. The V gene lost 4 bases and the J gene lost 3 bases, with 14 bases spanning the gap. The CDR3 sequence is 14 residues long. Germline values: CDR1 SGHRS, CDR2 YFSETQ. This sample is drawn from a study of cytotoxic CD8 clonotypes in ibrutinib-treated CLL. This table comes from immunoSEQ multiplex PCR, and its TCRdb copy is limited to in-frame clones, with some not included. Of nearly 300,000 clones in the sample, around 77% are singletons; the top ten hold about 5.3%. This specimen was PBMCs, taken at disease progression, from a patient treated with ibrutinib. The V and J genes are TRBV5-1 and TRBJ2-7; D may be TRBD1 (6 bases). The clonotype comes from a human donor with chronic lymphocytic leukemia. The CDR3 protein is CASSQGTWGYEQYF. CDR3 DNA: TGCGCCAGCAGCCAGGGGACATGGGGCTACGAGCAGTACTTC. The variable domain in full, with the rest retrieved from reference TRBV5-1 and TRBJ2-7, is KAGVTQTPRYLIKTRGQQVTLSCSPISGHRSVSWYQQTPGQGLQFLFEYFSETQRNKGNFPGRFSGRQFSNSRSEMNVSTLELGDSALYLCASSQGTWGYEQYFGPGTRLTVT.